These T cell receptor beta chains were read from a single sample in a study of cytomegalovirus exposure and HLA in healthy donors. The assay was immunoSEQ multiplex PCR, and TCRdb's table has in-frame clones only and misses some. This table has approximately 88,000 clones, approximately 77% appearing once. The sequencing input was PBMCs. Every receptor here comes from a man aged 25 to 40 in good health and CMV-seronegative. Each CDR3 is given with its conserved first and last residue. The D gene is left open where the match is weak. Clone sizes are given selectively: once, few, many, or a class where the clone is expanded.

V gene	CDR3 length	clone size	J gene	D gene	CDR3 DNA	CDR3 protein
TRBV28	15	few	TRBJ1-4	TRBD1	TGTGCCAGCAGTTTATGGGACAGGGCAGGCGAAAAACTGTTTTTT	CASSLWDRAGEKLFF
TRBV5-4	12	once	TRBJ2-1	NA	TGTGCCAGCAGCTTGGAGGCCAGGGAGCAGTTCTTC	CASSLEAREQFF
TRBV5-5	13	NA	TRBJ2-1	NA	TGTGCCAGCAGCTTGCCAACTAACCCCGTACCGTTCTTC	CASSLPTNPVPFF
TRBV28	13	NA	TRBJ1-3	NA	TGTGCCGGGGGAGCAGGGGCTGGAAACACCATATATTTT	CAGGAGAGNTIYF
TRBV7-6	14	NA	TRBJ1-5	NA	TGTGCCAGCAGCCGGAGACGGGGGGATCAGCCCCAGCATTTT	CASSRRRGDQPQHF
TRBV27	16	NA	TRBJ2-7	TRBD1	TGTGCCAGCAGTTTAAATCAGGGACAGGGATTCTACGAGCAGTACTTC	CASSLNQGQGFYEQYF
TRBV7-7	14	NA	TRBJ2-1	NA	TGTGCCAGCAGCTTCGGGTTCCGAGACAATGAGCAGTTCTTC	CASSFGFRDNEQFF
TRBV10-1	14	few	TRBJ2-7	NA	TGCGCCAGCAGTGAGTCGGGCCTGACCTACGAGCAGTACTTC	CASSESGLTYEQYF
TRBV2	15	NA	TRBJ2-7	NA	TGTGCCAGCAGTGAAAAGTCAGGGGCCTCCTACGAGCAGTACTTC	CASSEKSGASYEQYF
TRBV7-9	12	few	TRBJ1-4	NA	TGTGCCAGCAGCTTCTTAGCTGAAAAACTGTTTTTT	CASSFLAEKLFF
TRBV4-1	13	few	TRBJ1-4	TRBD1	TGCGCCAGCAGCCAAGATGAGGGGGCTAGACTGTTTTTT	CASSQDEGARLFF
TRBV4-1	17	NA	TRBJ2-2	TRBD2	TGCGCCAGCAGCCAGGAACCCGGGAGGGCCAGGGCCGGGGAGCTGTTTTTT	CASSQEPGRARAGELFF
TRBV10-3	17	NA	TRBJ2-2	NA	TGTGCCATCAGTGGACGGGGGGGACAGGGTGGCACCGGGGAGCTGTTTTTT	CAISGRGGQGGTGELFF
TRBV6-6	13	NA	TRBJ1-1	NA	TGTGCCAGCAGAAGCCACCTAGGGGCTGAAGCTTTCTTT	CASRSHLGAEAFF
TRBV10-1	15	NA	TRBJ2-1	TRBD1	TGCGCCAGCAGTCTAGGACAGGGGATTAATGATGAGCAGTTCTTC	CASSLGQGINDEQFF
TRBV29-1	13	NA	TRBJ2-1	TRBD2	TGCAGCGTACGGACTAGCGGTTACAATGAGCAGTTCTTC	CSVRTSGYNEQFF
TRBV27	18	NA	TRBJ2-3	TRBD2	TGTGCCAGCAGTTGGTCCCCAGTAGCGGGAGGCCGGGGAGATACGCAGTATTTT	CASSWSPVAGGRGDTQYF
TRBV5-1	16	NA	TRBJ1-1	NA	TGCGCCAGCAGCTTGATCCCAGTTCTCGTTGGGAGCGAAGCTTTCTTT	CASSLIPVLVGSEAFF
TRBV11-2	14	NA	TRBJ2-7	TRBD2	TGTGCCAGCAGCCAGGGACTAGCCTCTTACGAGCAGTACTTC	CASSQGLASYEQYF
TRBV6-6	11	NA	TRBJ2-1	TRBD2	TGTGCCAGCAGTTCACTAGCGGAGCAGTTCTTC	CASSSLAEQFF
TRBV2	15	NA	TRBJ2-7	NA	TGTGCCAGCAGCTATACAGGTCCCCCTACGTCCGAGCAGTACTTC	CASSYTGPPTSEQYF
TRBV4-1	15	few	TRBJ1-6	NA	TGCGCCAGCAGCTCACGGTCCCAGGCCAATTCACCCCTCCACTTT	CASSSRSQANSPLHF
TRBV5-1	13	NA	TRBJ2-3	NA	TGCGCCAGCAACACAGGGTCAACAGATACGCAGTATTTT	CASNTGSTDTQYF
TRBV15	18	NA	TRBJ2-4	NA	TGTGCCACCAGCAGAGATGAGGTTTTGATGTTAGCCAAAAACATTCAGTACTTC	CATSRDEVLMLAKNIQYF
TRBV19	15	NA	TRBJ2-1	TRBD2	TGTGCCAGTAGTATCGGGCTAGCGGTTTACAATGAGCAGTTCTTC	CASSIGLAVYNEQFF
TRBV7-8	16	once	TRBJ2-3	NA	TGTGCCAGCAGCTTAGTGCCCAGCGGGAGCACAGATACGCAGTATTTT	CASSLVPSGSTDTQYF
TRBV19	19	NA	TRBJ1-1	TRBD1	TGTGCCAGTAGGGCGGGACAGGGGTTCAGAAAGGACGGGAGCACTGAAGCTTTCTTT	CASRAGQGFRKDGSTEAFF
TRBV9	13	NA	TRBJ1-1	NA	TGTGCCAGCAGCGGACAGCTGAACACTGAAGCTTTCTTT	CASSGQLNTEAFF
TRBV18	16	NA	TRBJ2-2	TRBD1	TGTGCCAGCTCCCCACAGGGACAGGCGAACACCGGGGAGCTGTTTTTT	CASSPQGQANTGELFF
TRBV6-5	16	NA	TRBJ1-5	NA	TGTGCCAGCAGTTACGCTTGGGCAGGGGTCAATCAGCCCCAGCATTTT	CASSYAWAGVNQPQHF